Below, one T cell receptor (beta chain) is given with its context. Its antigen is not known. Staining for CD45RO/CCR7/CD25/CD127/CD95/CD27 allowed sorting of CD4+ naive, central memory, regulatory and stem cell-like memory cells. All of the isolated RNA was reverse transcribed, so expressed TCRB transcripts were sequenced. Roughly 3.4 million reads per sample on average were obtained from naive, central memory and regulatory T cell samples. TCRdb keeps only in-frame clones here, not all; method: immunoSEQ multiplex PCR. Found here are approximately 160,000 clones, around 8% of them singletons; the top ten hold about 0.6%. These data come from a study of beta chain features in type 1 diabetes. The trim removed 5 bases at V and 7 bases at J, leaving 4 bases unmatched. The germline gives CDR1 MDHEN, CDR2 SYDVKM. The CDR3 runs 12 residues. Study results and limitations: A pattern of fewer insertions and more deletions at VDJ junctions was seen in type 1 diabetes patients. Comparison showed that naive, central memory and Treg TCRB repertoires appeared more similar among patients than among healthy donors.

This chain links TRBV28 with TRBJ1-2, with TRBD1 matching over 7 bases. This sequence was found in a man between 18 and 35 years old in good health. Sample: central memory CD4+ T cells from blood. The CDR3, as DNA: TGTGCCAGCAGTGTAAGGGACAGTGGCTACACCTTC. As protein: CASSVRDSGYTF.